This is a list of T cell receptor beta chains from one sample in a study of T cell responses to AZD1222 COVID-19 vaccine. Generated by immunoSEQ multiplex PCR, the TCRdb table keeps only in-frame clones and is missing some. The sample has approximately 150,000 clones; approximately 90% are singletons. Source: peripheral blood, taken on day 0 of AZD1222 vaccination. These receptors were taken from an adult in good health. Both conserved end residues are part of each CDR3. The order of the fields is CDR3 length, V gene, D gene, J gene, clone size, CDR3 protein, CDR3 DNA. D genes are given only for firm matches. Not all rows give a size; the values are once, few, many and, for expanded clones, a class.

15	TRBV19	TRBD2	TRBJ2-7	.	CASSIAGTSGYEQYF	TGTGCCAGTAGTATCGCCGGGACTAGCGGATACGAGCAGTACTTC
14	TRBV5-8	.	TRBJ1-1	.	CASSLVLRGAEAFF	TGTGCCAGCAGCTTGGTATTAAGGGGCGCTGAAGCTTTCTTT
12	TRBV19	.	TRBJ1-2	.	CASSITVGGYTF	TGTGCCAGTAGTATTACTGTGGGTGGCTACACCTTC
12	TRBV6-1	.	TRBJ1-3	.	CASSEFGNTIYF	TGTGCCAGCAGTGAATTTGGAAACACCATATATTTT
15	TRBV5-5	.	TRBJ2-1	.	CASSLIRGTNNEQFF	TGTGCCAGCAGCTTAATACGAGGAACAAACAATGAGCAGTTCTTC
13	TRBV9	.	TRBJ2-5	.	CASSVDTPGTQYF	TGTGCCAGCAGCGTAGATACCCCGGGGACCCAGTACTTC
17	TRBV27	.	TRBJ2-5	.	CASSLFAWSHRQETQYF	TGTGCCAGCAGTTTATTTGCGTGGTCACACCGACAAGAGACCCAGTACTTC
14	TRBV28	.	TRBJ1-3	.	CASSFAGRGNTIYF	TGTGCCAGCAGTTTTGCAGGGCGGGGAAACACCATATATTTT
15	TRBV27	TRBD1	TRBJ1-4	.	CASSRVQGVGEKLFF	TGTGCCAGCAGCCGAGTCCAGGGGGTGGGGGAAAAACTGTTTTTT
13	TRBV12-3/TRBV12-4	.	TRBJ1-2	.	CASTRDTNYGYTF	TGTGCCAGCACCAGGGACACCAACTATGGCTACACCTTC
13	TRBV19	TRBD2	TRBJ2-7	.	CASKATSGYEQYF	TGTGCCAGTAAGGCGACTAGCGGCTACGAGCAGTACTTC
12	TRBV29-1	.	TRBJ1-1	.	CSVSTANTEAFF	TGCAGCGTTAGCACAGCGAACACTGAAGCTTTCTTT
16	TRBV5-4	TRBD2	TRBJ2-7	few	CASSLTGLAGAYEQYF	TGTGCCAGCAGCCTAACGGGACTAGCGGGAGCCTACGAGCAGTACTTC
18	TRBV25-1	.	TRBJ2-1	.	CASSESGRGRHYGDEQFF	TGTGCCAGCAGTGAATCGGGCAGGGGCCGACATTATGGAGATGAGCAGTTCTTC
16	TRBV5-8	TRBD2	TRBJ2-3	once	CASSLMSSGGPDTQYF	TGTGCCAGCAGCTTGATGTCTAGCGGGGGCCCAGATACGCAGTATTTT
16	TRBV3-1/TRBV3-2	.	TRBJ2-6	.	CASSQAPGTGANVLTF	TGTGCCAGCAGCCAAGCCCCAGGGACCGGGGCCAACGTCCTGACTTTC
13	TRBV29-1	.	TRBJ1-2	.	CSVEATANYGYTF	TGCAGCGTTGAGGCGACAGCTAACTATGGCTACACCTTC
13	TRBV19	.	TRBJ1-1	.	CASRPTGNTEAFF	TGTGCCAGTAGGCCCACAGGGAACACTGAAGCTTTCTTT
15	TRBV4-1	.	TRBJ1-1	.	CASSVVGGINTEAFF	TGCGCCAGCAGCGTGGTAGGGGGTATAAACACTGAAGCTTTCTTT
12	TRBV10-1	.	TRBJ2-2	.	CASSPTTGELFF	TGCGCCAGCAGTCCTACTACCGGGGAGCTGTTTTTT
14	TRBV4-1	.	TRBJ1-3	.	CASSLGRSGNTIYF	TGCGCCAGCAGCCTAGGACGATCTGGAAACACCATATATTTT
14	TRBV4-3	.	TRBJ1-6	.	CASSQGYGNSPLHF	TGCGCCAGCAGCCAAGGCTACGGAAATTCACCCCTCCACTTT
16	TRBV9	.	TRBJ2-7	.	CASSPRASGGRNEQYF	TGTGCCAGCAGCCCCCGGGCCTCCGGGGGCAGAAACGAGCAGTACTTC
18	TRBV7-8	.	TRBJ1-3	once	CASSPAILNTGNGNTIYF	TGTGCCAGCAGCCCAGCCATTTTAAATACAGGGAACGGAAACACCATATATTTT
14	TRBV7-2	.	TRBJ2-1	.	CASSSLPQYNEQFF	TGTGCCAGCAGCTCCCTTCCCCAATACAATGAGCAGTTCTTC
14	TRBV4-2	.	TRBJ1-1	once	CASSPQQMNTEAFF	TGTGCCAGCAGCCCACAACAAATGAACACTGAAGCTTTCTTT
13	TRBV7-3	.	TRBJ1-1	.	CASSLHMNTEAFF	TGTGCCAGCAGCTTACACATGAACACTGAAGCTTTCTTT
15	TRBV9	.	TRBJ1-2	once	CASSVDGASLRGYTF	TGTGCCAGCAGCGTAGATGGGGCCTCACTTCGTGGCTACACCTTC
16	TRBV6-6	TRBD1	TRBJ2-1	.	CASSPRTGNIYNEQFF	TGTGCCAGCAGTCCCCGGACAGGGAACATCTACAATGAGCAGTTCTTC
17	TRBV5-4	.	TRBJ2-1	.	CASNKEILGASYNEQFF	TGTGCCAGCAACAAGGAAATCCTGGGGGCCTCCTACAATGAGCAGTTCTTC
14	TRBV7-8	.	TRBJ1-1	.	CASSVKDRPYEAFF	TGTGCCAGCAGCGTAAAGGACCGACCATACGAAGCTTTCTTT
15	TRBV7-9	TRBD1	TRBJ2-1	.	CASSTGTGVWYEQFF	TGTGCCAGCAGCACCGGGACAGGGGTTTGGTATGAGCAGTTCTTC
17	TRBV6-4	.	TRBJ1-5	few	CASSEQHPRAKGQPQHF	TGTGCCAGCAGTGAGCAACACCCTAGAGCAAAAGGGCAGCCCCAGCATTTT
15	TRBV27	TRBD1	TRBJ2-1	.	CASSLRGPLRGEQFF	TGTGCCAGCAGTTTAAGGGGGCCGCTAAGGGGTGAGCAGTTCTTC
14	TRBV3-1/TRBV3-2	.	TRBJ2-1	.	CASSQLRGANEQFF	TGTGCCAGCAGCCAGTTACGGGGGGCAAATGAGCAGTTCTTC
19	TRBV6-2/TRBV6-3	TRBD2	TRBJ2-7	.	CASSYDLGRVGTKTYEQYF	TGTGCCAGCAGTTACGACCTTGGGCGCGTGGGGACTAAGACTTACGAGCAGTACTTC
15	TRBV28	.	TRBJ1-6	.	CASSPAEGPGSPLHF	TGTGCCAGCAGTCCCGCGGAGGGCCCCGGTTCACCCCTCCACTTT
14	TRBV21-1	.	TRBJ2-3	.	CASSTGLAGDTQYF	TGTGCCAGCAGCACTGGACTAGCGGGAGATACGCAGTATTTT
14	TRBV5-4	.	TRBJ1-2	.	CASRATGIGRGYTF	TGTGCCAGCAGGGCTACGGGGATTGGTCGTGGCTACACCTTC
18	TRBV11-3	TRBD2	TRBJ2-2	.	CASSSGLAGGVGTGELFF	TGTGCCAGCAGCTCCGGACTAGCGGGAGGTGTCGGCACCGGGGAGCTGTTTTTT
16	TRBV30	.	TRBJ2-7	.	CAWRETTAWAFHEQYF	TGTGCCTGGAGAGAAACGACAGCCTGGGCGTTTCACGAGCAGTACTTC
15	TRBV5-1	TRBD2	TRBJ2-1	.	CASSSTSGGSNEQFF	TGCGCCAGCAGCTCCACTAGCGGGGGGAGCAATGAGCAGTTCTTC
16	TRBV7-9	.	TRBJ1-2	.	CASSSSLRQAIYGYTF	TGTGCCAGCAGCTCATCACTAAGACAGGCCATCTATGGCTACACCTTC